This section outlines one T cell receptor beta chain sequence together with its context. Its specificity is unknown. The sample is drawn from a study of T cell clones after liver transplantation. Study-level background: A pre-transplant mixed lymphocyte reaction with TCRbeta sequencing defined graft-donor-reactive clones followed in post-transplant blood.

The protocol was immunoSEQ multiplex PCR, while the TCRdb copy is restricted to in-frame clones and leaves out a portion. The sample records about 51,000 clones, about 90% being singletons. Study-level findings and limits: Post-transplant, graft-donor-reactive CD4 TCRbeta sequences in blood dropped significantly in most of the 8 subjects.

This specimen consisted of CD8+ T cells from blood, obtained 12 months after liver transplant. The sequence derives from a human patient who received a liver transplant. Part of the T cell pool may stem from the graft donor.

CDR3 in DNA: TGTGCCAGCAGCGTAAAAGGGGCTGGCGGGGAGCTGTTTTTT. Encoded protein: CASSVKGAGGELFF. The chain links TRBV9 to TRBJ2-2, with a tentative D call TRBD1 (5 bases). The CDR3 sequence is 14 residues long. The germline V and J ends were trimmed by 1 base and 7 bases, with 11 bases remaining between them. CDR1 is SGDLS and CDR2 is YYNGEE in the germline V gene.